This T cell receptor (beta chain) was recorded in a study of cytomegalovirus exposure and HLA in healthy donors. Study-level findings and limits: Researchers catalogued about 160 TCR beta chains as cytomegalovirus-associated. Later analysis reportedly placed an Asian-associated ancestry cluster below the roughly 640-donor mean in N-insertions. Usually a TCR sequence was rare, but some public TCRs were found in many donors. The majority of CMV-associated TCR beta chains were reported as apparently HLA-restricted in a later analysis.

Concerning this clone: Its antigen is still unknown.

This PCR relied on a set of 60 Vbeta primers and 13 Jbeta primers. Data came from immunoSEQ multiplex PCR; TCRdb stores just in-frame clones and leaves some out. The table has 150,000 to 200,000 clones, 60% to 80% seen once; the top ten hold 2.4%. Germline CDR1 and CDR2: MNHNS and SASEGT. V was cut by 7 bases and J by 0 bases, with 13 bases left in between. This CDR3 region has 15 residues. Sequenced: PBMCs. The TCR originated in a man aged 55-75 years in good health and CMV-seronegative. The chain couples TRBV6-1 to TRBJ1-3; D is ambiguous. The CDR3 DNA sequence: TGTGCCAGCACCCCAGCAGGCGTCTCTGGAAACACCATATATTTT. Translating it yields CASTPAGVSGNTIYF.